The 28 T cell receptor beta chains listed next were all sequenced from one sample in a study of blood T cells in healthy people across ages. Using a J-beta primer mix together with a sample-barcoded 5' primer, a second PCR was run for roughly 6 to 11 cycles. TCRdb fed the 5' RACE reads into MiXCR, producing one record per CDR3 protein. The sample holds some 940,000 distinct CDR3 sequences, about 28% seen once. A further study also used this sample, focusing on T cells of mothers and their children.

Sequencing was carried out using blood. These receptors all stem from a woman aged 40 to 55 in good health.

This clonotype was counted ten times or more. V usage is TRBV18 and J usage is TRBJ2-5; D is tentatively TRBD1 or TRBD2 (5 bases each). Germline lookup yields CDR1 KGHSH and CDR2 LQKENI. CDR3 length: 14 residues. V was cut by 2 bases and J by 5 bases, with 12 bases left in between. The CDR3, as DNA: TGTGCCAGCTCACCATCCGGGGCGCGGGAGACCCAGTACTTC. Translating gives CASSPSGARETQYF.

The rearrangement links TRBV7-2 to TRBJ1-1; no firm D call. Trimming removed 2 bases from V and 4 bases from J, with 5 bases in between. This CDR3 contains 12 residues. Germline CDR1 is SGHTA and CDR2 is FQGNSA. The CDR3, as DNA: TGTGCCAGCAGCTTATTTGCCACTGAAGCTTTCTTT. It codes for CASSLFATEAFF.

The sample holds many counts of this clonotype. V gene TRBV28 combines with J gene TRBJ2-4, with D possibly being TRBD2 (6 bases). This CDR3 contains 15 residues. Germline-derived CDR1 and CDR2 are MDHEN and SYDVKM. The V end was cut by 6 bases, the J end by 6 bases, with 18 bases between. The DNA for the CDR3 is TGTGCCAGCAGCGACTCCGGGACTGGGGGAAACATTCAGTACTTC. It translates to CASSDSGTGGNIQYF. Using reference TRBV28 and TRBJ2-4 for the parts outside the CDR3, the full variable domain is DVKVTQSSRYLVKRTGEKVFLECVQDMDHENMFWYRQDPGLGLRLIYFSYDVKMKEKGDIPEGYSVSREKKERFSLILESASTNQTSMYLCASSDSGTGGNIQYFGAGTRLSVL.

The chain carries TRBV11-2 and TRBJ1-2, with D uncertain. V was cut by 0 bases and J by 10 bases, with 12 bases left in between. The CDR3 spans 13 residues. The germline V gene has CDR1 SGHAT and CDR2 FQNNGV. The CDR3 nucleotides are TGTGCCAGCAGCTTAGATCTGGGAGAGGTCTACACCTTC. Protein product: CASSLDLGEVYTF.

The chain joins TRBV7-9 to TRBJ1-6; maybe TRBD1 (6 bases). In germline, CDR1 is SEHNR, CDR2 FQNEAQ (reference sequence). The CDR3 consists of 14 residues. The germline V and J ends were trimmed by 5 bases and 9 bases, with 14 bases remaining between them. The CDR3 region has the DNA TGTGCCAGCAGCCGAGGACAGATTGGTTCACCCCTCCACTTT. This codes for CASSRGQIGSPLHF.

This clonotype was seen at least ten times. This rearrangement joins TRBV6-5 to TRBJ2-1, with 10 nucleotides matching TRBD2. The V gene's germline CDR1 is MNHEY and CDR2 SVGAGI. This CDR3 spans 12 amino acids. The V and J ends lost 5 bases and 14 bases, in that order; junction bases with no gene match: 6. CDR3 nucleotide sequence: TGTGCCAGCAGTCAGAAGCGGGGGGGCGAGTTCTTC. Protein: CASSQKRGGEFF.

Notes on this clonotype: A much larger clonotype is one base distant, so this may be a read error. Because it lacks the conserved phenylalanine or tryptophan at the end, this CDR3 is likely a read error. The chain is built from TRBV5-1 and TRBJ2-1; D may match TRBD1 or TRBD2 (5 bases each). V was trimmed by 0 bases and J by 4 bases, leaving 11 bases between them. Per the germline V gene, CDR1 is SGHRS and CDR2 is YFSETQ. This CDR3 contains 15 residues. The CDR3 DNA sequence: TGCGCCAGCAGCTTGGCGGGGACCCTGTACAATGAGCAGTTCGTC. It yields the protein CASSLAGTLYNEQFV.

There are many counts of this clonotype. The V call is TRBV5-1, the J call TRBJ2-7, with 9 bases fitting TRBD1. Germline V gives CDR1 SGHRS, CDR2 YFSETQ. After removal of 7 bases from V and 7 bases from J, the junction contained 12 bases not matched to a gene. The CDR3 loop spans 14 amino acids. The CDR3 loop is CASGLRDREDEQYF. Here the CDR3 DNA reads TGCGCCAGCGGACTCCGGGACAGGGAAGATGAGCAGTACTTC.

The chain uses TRBV7-9 and TRBJ1-2; D remains ambiguous. Germline loops: CDR1 SEHNR, CDR2 FQNEAQ (reference sequence). Trimming shortened V by 2 bases and J by 3 bases, and 10 bases separated the two germline ends. The CDR3 spans 14 residues. DNA for the CDR3: TGTGCCAGCAGCTTATGGTCGGCCGACTATGGCTACACCTTC. Amino acids: CASSLWSADYGYTF.

The chain employs TRBV18 and TRBJ1-5; 11 bases align to TRBD1. The CDR3 sequence is 15 residues long. Trimming removed 5 bases from V and 7 bases from J; junction bases left unmatched: 7. Germline V gene data show CDR1 as KGHSH and CDR2 as LQKENI. The CDR3 DNA is TGTGCCAGCTCAAGGACAGGGGGCGCCGGACAGCCCCAGCATTTT. Its translation: CASSRTGGAGQPQHF.

This clonotype was picked up a small number of times. The gene calls are TRBV7-9 and TRBJ2-6; D unclear. Trimming removed 6 bases from V and 0 bases from J, with 12 bases in between. This CDR3 comprises 16 residues. The germline gives CDR1 SEHNR, CDR2 FQNEAQ (reference sequence). CDR3 DNA: TGTGCCAGCAGGCCCCCGGGCCGCTCTGGGGCCAACGTCCTGACTTTC. Translation gives CASRPPGRSGANVLTF.

The chain links TRBV7-2 to TRBJ2-5, with 11 bases matching TRBD2. The V gene's germline CDR1 is SGHTA and CDR2 FQGNSA. CDR3 length: 16 residues. V shed 5 bases and J 0 bases; nucleotides not matched to a gene: 5. Here the CDR3 DNA reads TGTGCCAGCAGCCCCCCGGGACTAGCGGACCAAGAGACCCAGTACTTC. Protein product: CASSPPGLADQETQYF.

This clonotype has ten or more counts. The chain has TRBV7-2 and TRBJ2-7, with D perhaps TRBD2 (5 bases). CDR3 size: 15 residues. Trimming removed 4 bases at V and 3 bases at J, with 16 bases between. Germline lookup yields CDR1 SGHTA and CDR2 FQGNSA. The CDR3 is CASSSPRFGGYEQYF. The CDR3 DNA reads as TGTGCCAGCAGCTCCCCCCGCTTTGGAGGCTACGAGCAGTACTTC.

The chain links TRBV29-1 to TRBJ2-3, with a possible D match to TRBD2 (5 bases). This CDR3 region has 14 residues. V lost 6 bases and J 2 bases, leaving 15 bases between the germline ends. CDR1 SQVTM and CDR2 ANQGSEA come from the germline V gene. CDR3 sequence (DNA): TGCAGCGTCGGGAACACCATTACCACAGATACGCAGTATTTT. It specifies CSVGNTITTDTQYF.

This clonotype was counted ten times or more. The chain combines TRBV10-3 with TRBJ2-5, with 8 bases aligning to TRBD1. CDR1 is ENHRY, CDR2 SYGVKD, per germline. V shed 4 bases, J shed 7 bases, and the junction held 14 bases outside the gene matches. The CDR3 totals 16 residues. The CDR3 DNA follows: TGTGCCATCAGTGGTGGGGGACAGGACTTGTTCCGGACCCAGTACTTC. It encodes CAISGGGQDLFRTQYF.

In this sample, this clonotype turned up a few times. This chain uses TRBV4-1 with TRBJ1-2, with D uncertain. Deletions cut 8 bases from V and 7 bases from J, with 20 bases between. Per the germline V gene, CDR1 is MGHRA and CDR2 is YSYEKL. The CDR3 length is 14 residues. CDR3: CASAPPGQSVGYTF. CDR3 sequence (DNA): TGCGCCAGCGCCCCACCGGGTCAATCTGTTGGCTACACCTTC.

Points on this clonotype: A much larger clone lies one base from this, so it may be a read error. The chain employs TRBV29-1 and TRBJ1-1; tentatively, D is TRBD1 (5 bases). The ends were cut back, 7 bases at V and 2 bases at J, with 17 bases in the middle. The CDR3 runs to 14 residues. Germline V gives CDR1 SQVTM, CDR2 ANQGSEA. The CDR3 DNA follows: TGCAGCGGTGCCTTGTGGGGCTTAAACACTGAAGCTTTCTTT. It encodes CSGALWGLNTEAFF. The complete variable domain, with remaining parts taken from reference TRBV29-1 and TRBJ1-1, reads SAVISQKPSRDICQRGTSLTIQCQVDSQVTMMFWYRQQPGQSLTLIATANQGSEATYESGFVIDKFPISRPNLTFSTLTVSNMSPEDSSIYLCSGALWGLNTEAFFGQGTRLTVV.

In the case of this clonotype: This clone may be a read error of a much larger clone one base away. The V gene is TRBV4-1, the J gene TRBJ2-1; perhaps TRBD2 as D (5 bases). CDR3 length equals 17 residues. V was clipped by 0 bases and J by 4 bases, with 16 bases between them. Germline CDR1 is MGHRA and CDR2 is YSYEKL. CDR3 sequence reads: CASSQDGAVPRYNEQFF. The CDR3 DNA sequence: TGCGCCAGCAGCCAAGATGGAGCGGTACCTAGATACAATGAGCAGTTCTTC.

In its sample, this clonotype was seen many times. At one end, the junction sequence differs from germline, possibly due to a read error. The chain links TRBV2 to TRBJ2-7; TRBD1 agrees at 11 bases. From germline, CDR1 is SNHLY and CDR2 FYNNEI. The length of the CDR3 is 15 residues. The CDR3 loop is CASSEAGQGAYEQYF. The CDR3 DNA sequence: TGTGCCAGCAGCGAAGCAGGACAGGGGGCGTACGAGCAGTACTTC.

This clonotype appeared many times. The chain combines TRBV28 with TRBJ2-5; either TRBD1 or TRBD2 may fit D (6 bases each). This CDR3 is 14 amino acids long. V lost 6 bases and J 4 bases, leaving 15 bases between the germline ends. CDR1 is MDHEN and CDR2 is SYDVKM in the germline V gene. CDR3 amino acids: CASSSTGRLETQYF. DNA for the CDR3: TGTGCCAGCAGCTCTACAGGGAGGTTAGAGACCCAGTACTTC.

This clonotype was detected only a few times. The chain carries TRBV7-2 and TRBJ2-3, with 8 bases lining up with TRBD2. J gave up 6 bases and V 1 base, and 15 bases lay outside the gene matches. Germline V gives CDR1 SGHTA, CDR2 FQGNSA. The CDR3 consists of 18 residues. Here the CDR3 DNA reads TGTGCCAGCAGCTTAGAAACTTTCGGGGGGGGGCGTAGGGATACGCAGTATTTT. It translates to CASSLETFGGGRRDTQYF.

This chain connects TRBV24-1 to TRBJ1-6; unclear D gene. The V end was cut by 1 base, the J end by 10 bases, with 13 bases between. Germline V gene lookup returns CDR1 KGHDR and CDR2 SFDVKD. The CDR3 is 15 residues long. Written as DNA, the CDR3 is TGTGCCACCAGTGATTTAGGCCGCCCTCAGTCACCCCTCCACTTT. Translation gives CATSDLGRPQSPLHF.

This clonotype was observed a few times. CDR3 sequence reads: CASSSDRQSYSNQPQHF. For the CDR3, the DNA is TGTGCCAGCAGCTCCGACAGGCAGTCATATAGCAATCAGCCCCAGCATTTT. The chain links TRBV7-9 to TRBJ1-5; weak D call: TRBD1 (6 bases). CDR1 and CDR2 from the germline V gene are SEHNR and FQNEAQ (reference sequence). The V gene lost 4 bases and the J gene lost 0 bases, with 16 bases spanning the gap. The CDR3 is made up of 17 amino acids.

This clonotype was seen at least ten times. The chain links TRBV6-2 or TRBV6-3 to TRBJ2-6; 7 bases map to TRBD1. CDR1 and CDR2 from the germline V gene are MNHEY and SVGEGT. The CDR3 is 16 residues long. The trim removed 10 bases at V and 1 base at J, leaving 10 bases unmatched. In DNA, the CDR3 is TGTGCCACCAGACAGGGTTACCTTTCTGGGGCCAACGTCCTGACTTTC. This encodes CATRQGYLSGANVLTF.

This clonotype came up many times. The CDR3 sequence: CASTLTGSNNSPLHF. CDR3 nucleotides: TGTGCCAGCACCCTTACCGGCAGTAATAATTCACCCCTCCACTTT. The chain carries TRBV6-5 and TRBJ1-6; D gene ambiguous. From germline, CDR1 is MNHEY and CDR2 SVGAGI. V was trimmed by 7 bases and J by 5 bases, leaving 15 bases between them. The CDR3 length is 15 residues.

The chain employs TRBV5-1 and TRBJ1-2, with a possible D match to TRBD1 (5 bases). Between the trimmed V and J ends, which lost 1 base and 9 bases, there was a span of 19 bases. The CDR3 is 15 residues long. Germline CDR1 SGHRS, CDR2 YFSETQ. This chain's CDR3 is CASSLRAQGPGSYTF. The CDR3 bases are TGCGCCAGCAGCTTGAGGGCCCAGGGTCCGGGGAGCTACACCTTC.

This clonotype was counted at least ten times. The rearrangement uses TRBV9 and TRBJ2-1; D is unresolved. V was cut by 3 bases and J by 5 bases, with 18 bases left in between. There are 16 residues in the CDR3. Per the germline V gene, CDR1 is SGDLS and CDR2 is YYNGEE. Written as DNA, the CDR3 is TGTGCCAGCAGCGCCATAGGTCCCCCAATCGACAATGAGCAGTTCTTC. Residues: CASSAIGPPIDNEQFF. The variable domain in full, with the rest retrieved from reference TRBV9 and TRBJ2-1, is DSGVTQTPKHLITATGQRVTLRCSPRSGDLSVYWYQQSLDQGLQFLIQYYNGEERAKGNILERFSAQQFPDLHSELNLSSLELGDSALYFCASSAIGPPIDNEQFFGPGTRLTVL.

The chain joins TRBV6-5 to TRBJ1-6; 8 bases match TRBD1. CDR3 length: 15 amino acids. Trimming removed 2 bases from V and 10 bases from J; junction bases left unmatched: 7. CDR1 and CDR2 (germline): MNHEY, SVGAGI. DNA for the CDR3: TGTGCCAGCAGTTACCAAGGACAGGGAAGGTCACCCCTCCACTTT. Its translation: CASSYQGQGRSPLHF.